This T cell receptor (beta chain) was profiled in a study of blood T cell repertoires in COVID-19. Study-wide context: T cells, B-cell-depleted T cells, or PBMCs supplied cDNA or gDNA.

Only in-frame clones appear in the TCRdb table, and some are missing; sequencing was by immunoSEQ multiplex PCR. There are roughly 280,000 clones in the sample; under 90% occur only once, and 2% to 2.5% lies in the top ten. Trimming removed 0 bases at V and 5 bases at J, with 13 bases between. The V gene's germline CDR1 is WNHNN and CDR2 SYGVQD (reference sequence). The CDR3 has 15 amino acids. The receptor's source is a man in his forties or fifties with acute or convalescent COVID-19. The sample taken for sequencing was peripheral blood. The rearrangement joins TRBV10-1 to TRBJ2-5; maybe TRBD2 (6 bases). DNA of the CDR3: TGCGCCAGCAGTGAGTCGGAGGGGATCGGGGAGACCCAGTACTTC. This encodes CASSESEGIGETQYF.